This T cell receptor beta chain was sequenced for a study of PD-1 blockade in classical Hodgkin lymphoma. Notes on the study in general: Those patients who began receiving nivolumab less than 1 year after ASCT had lower diversity, and they were excluded. By C4D1 there was a significant rise in CD4+ TCR diversity but not in CD8+ TCR diversity. Prior therapy or disease activity may underlie the repertoire differences, whose causes remain undefined.

The time point was: cycle 4 day 1 (C4D1), after more than 5 weeks of nivolumab. Brentuximab vedotin exposure varied among the patients, all of whom had relapsed after autologous stem cell transplantation. Magnetic negative selection purified CD4+ T cells from thawed PBMCs. This clone was counted a few times. Its antigen is not identified. The method was immunoSEQ multiplex PCR; TCRdb's version includes in-frame clones alone and lacks a portion of them. Of roughly 13,000 clones in the sample, roughly 80% were seen once. V lost 2 bases to trimming and J lost 1 base, with 6 bases between them. The CDR3 loop spans 14 amino acids. Germline lookup yields CDR1 MDHEN and CDR2 SYDVKM.

The sample in question was CD4+ T cells from blood, obtained before the fourth cycle of nivolumab. The rearrangement uses TRBV28 and TRBJ1-5, with D possibly being TRBD1 (5 bases). The origin of this receptor is a human donor with classical Hodgkin lymphoma. The CDR3 nucleotides read TGTGCCAGCAGTTTACGACAGAGCAATCAGCCCCAGCATTTT. Translation: CASSLRQSNQPQHF.